The text below deals with one TCR beta chain. The target antigen is unknown. The data were obtained in a study of cytomegalovirus exposure and HLA in healthy donors. Study overall: Among the 398 genotyped donors, just over 80% were placed in the Caucasian-associated ancestry cluster.

Notes on the study in general: In the analysis, some V segments, TRBV6-2 and TRBV6-3 included, were excluded as indistinguishable.

The PCR employed 60 Vbeta primers together with 13 Jbeta primers. Sequencing used immunoSEQ multiplex PCR; TCRdb keeps in-frame clones, though not all of them. The sample contains roughly 130,000 clones, 70% to 85% of which appear only once. V lost 6 bases, J lost 2 bases, and 8 bases stayed unmatched. The CDR3 has 15 residues. Germline V CDR1 and CDR2: MNHNS, SASEGT. The TCR originated in a woman between 18 and 29 years old in good health and CMV-seropositive. Sequenced material: PBMCs. The rearrangement uses TRBV6-1 and TRBJ2-7, with 9 bases lining up with TRBD1. The DNA for the CDR3 is TGTGCCAGCAGCCCCGGGACAGGGTCCACCTACGAGCAGTACTTC. Translation gives CASSPGTGSTYEQYF.